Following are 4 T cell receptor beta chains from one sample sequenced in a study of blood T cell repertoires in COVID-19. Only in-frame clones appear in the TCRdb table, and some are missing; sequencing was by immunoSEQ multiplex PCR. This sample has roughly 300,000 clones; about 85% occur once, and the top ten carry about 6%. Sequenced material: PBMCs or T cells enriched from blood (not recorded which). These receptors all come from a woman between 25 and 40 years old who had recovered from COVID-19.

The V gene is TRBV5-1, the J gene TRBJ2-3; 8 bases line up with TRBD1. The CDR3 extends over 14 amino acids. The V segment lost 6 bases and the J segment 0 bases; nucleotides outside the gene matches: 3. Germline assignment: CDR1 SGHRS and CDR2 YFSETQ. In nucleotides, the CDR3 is TGCGCCAGCAACGACAGGGGAAGCACAGATACGCAGTATTTT. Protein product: CASNDRGSTDTQYF.

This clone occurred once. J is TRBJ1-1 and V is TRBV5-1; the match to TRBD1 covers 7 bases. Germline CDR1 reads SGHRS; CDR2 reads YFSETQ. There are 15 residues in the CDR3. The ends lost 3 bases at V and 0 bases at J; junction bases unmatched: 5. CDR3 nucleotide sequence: TGCGCCAGCAGCTGGGGGACAGTGTTGAACACTGAAGCTTTCTTT. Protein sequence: CASSWGTVLNTEAFF.

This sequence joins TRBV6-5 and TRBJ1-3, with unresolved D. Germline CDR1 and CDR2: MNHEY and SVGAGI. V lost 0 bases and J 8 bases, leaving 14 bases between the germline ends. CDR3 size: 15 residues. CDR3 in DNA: TGTGCCAGCAGTTACTCGGTACGGGGAAAAGACACCATATATTTT. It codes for CASSYSVRGKDTIYF.

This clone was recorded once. CDR3 amino acids: CASSPGTGMSEQFF. CDR3 in DNA: TGTGCCAGCAGCCCCGGGACAGGGATGAGTGAGCAGTTCTTC. This sequence joins TRBV28 and TRBJ2-1; TRBD1 matches 9 bases. Trimming removed 6 bases from V and 9 bases from J; junction bases left unmatched: 9. This CDR3 has 14 residues. Germline CDR1 and CDR2: MDHEN and SYDVKM.